The source of this T cell receptor beta chain is a study of shared clonotypes between healthy human individuals. Profiling relied on immunoSEQ multiplex PCR, and the TCRdb table lists in-frame clones only, not all of them. The sample yields under 750,000 clones, approximately 72% seen once. About this clone itself: Its matching antigen is unknown. Different DNA sequences within this sample yield the same CDR3.

Germline CDR1 SGHTA, CDR2 FQGNSA. The ends were cut back, 1 base at V and 0 bases at J, with 7 bases in the middle. There are 15 residues in the CDR3. CD45RA+ naive and CD45RA-negative memory subsets were separated from CD4+ cells. General study results and limits: It was expected that sequencing depth would affect clonotype sharing among donors. Memory subsets had estimated richness that was generally smaller than that of naive subsets.

The sequencing sample was made of memory CD4+ T cells sorted from blood. As for subset: CD45RA-negative fraction. The chain combines TRBV7-2 with TRBJ1-5, with unresolved D. This sequence was found in a woman aged 30 to 39 in good health. CDR3 nucleotides: TGTGCCAGCAGCTTAGACAGCCTTAGCAATCAGCCCCAGCATTTT. Amino acids: CASSLDSLSNQPQHF.